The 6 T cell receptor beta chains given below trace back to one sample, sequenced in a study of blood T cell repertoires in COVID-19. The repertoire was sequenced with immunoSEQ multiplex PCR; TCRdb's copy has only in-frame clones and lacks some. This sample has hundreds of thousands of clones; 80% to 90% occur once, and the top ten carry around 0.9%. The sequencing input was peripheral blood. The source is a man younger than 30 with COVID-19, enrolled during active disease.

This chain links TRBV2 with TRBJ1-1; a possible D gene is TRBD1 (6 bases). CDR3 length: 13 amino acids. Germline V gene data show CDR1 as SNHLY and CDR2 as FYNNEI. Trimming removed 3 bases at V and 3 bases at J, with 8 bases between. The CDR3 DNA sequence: TGTGCCAGCAGTGAGTACAGGGACACTGAAGCTTTCTTT. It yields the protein CASSEYRDTEAFF.

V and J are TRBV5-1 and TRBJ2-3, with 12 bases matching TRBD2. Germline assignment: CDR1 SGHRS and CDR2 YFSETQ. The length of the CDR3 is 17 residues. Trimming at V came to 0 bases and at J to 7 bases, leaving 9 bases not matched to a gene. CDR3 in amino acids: CASSLARTSGVGNTQYF. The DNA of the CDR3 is TGCGCCAGCAGCTTGGCCCGGACTAGCGGGGTGGGTAATACGCAGTATTTT.

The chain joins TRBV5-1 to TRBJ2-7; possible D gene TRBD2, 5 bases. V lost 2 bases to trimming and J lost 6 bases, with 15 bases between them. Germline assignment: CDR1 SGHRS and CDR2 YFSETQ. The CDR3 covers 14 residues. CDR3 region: CASSFGRGISEQYF. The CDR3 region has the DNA TGCGCCAGCAGCTTTGGCCGGGGAATAAGCGAGCAGTACTTC.

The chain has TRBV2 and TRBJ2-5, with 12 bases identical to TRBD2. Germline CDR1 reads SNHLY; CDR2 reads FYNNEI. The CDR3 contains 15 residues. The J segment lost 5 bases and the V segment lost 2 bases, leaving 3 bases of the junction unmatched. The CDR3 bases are TGTGCCAGCAGTGAACTAGCGGGGGGGCCGGAGACCCAGTACTTC. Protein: CASSELAGGPETQYF. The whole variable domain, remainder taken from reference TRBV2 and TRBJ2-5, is EPEVTQTPSHQVTQMGQEVILRCVPISNHLYFYWYRQILGQKVEFLVSFYNNEISEKSEIFDDQFSVERPDGSNFTLKIRSTKLEDSAMYFCASSELAGGPETQYFGPGTRLLVL.

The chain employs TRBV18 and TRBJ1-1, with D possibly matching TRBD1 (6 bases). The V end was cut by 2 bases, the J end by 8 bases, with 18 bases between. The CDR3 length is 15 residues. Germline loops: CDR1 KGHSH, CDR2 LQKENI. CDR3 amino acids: CASSPGNRVSEEAFF. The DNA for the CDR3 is TGTGCCAGCTCACCAGGGAACAGGGTTTCTGAGGAAGCTTTCTTT.

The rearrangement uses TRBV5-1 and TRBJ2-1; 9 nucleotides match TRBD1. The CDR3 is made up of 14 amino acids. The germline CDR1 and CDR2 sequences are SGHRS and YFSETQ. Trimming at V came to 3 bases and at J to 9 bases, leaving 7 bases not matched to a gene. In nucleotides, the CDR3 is TGCGCCAGCAGCTCCGGACAGGGGAGGGGTGAGCAGTTCTTC. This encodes CASSSGQGRGEQFF.